The clone carrying this T cell receptor (beta chain) appeared a few times. These data are taken from a study of blood T cells in healthy people across ages. A sample-barcoded 5' primer and a J-beta primer mix were used in a second PCR of roughly 7 to 12 cycles. Using its own MiXCR run on the 5' RACE reads, TCRdb lists one record per CDR3 protein. This sample carries roughly 1.9 million distinct CDR3 sequences, about two fifths of them seen once, and the ten largest clones take more than 20%. The ends were cut back, 4 bases at V and 2 bases at J, with 15 bases in the middle. Germline V gene data show CDR1 as SGHKS and CDR2 as YYEKEE (reference sequence). This CDR3 is 15 amino acids long.

The sequenced sample consisted of blood. The chain has TRBV5-5 and TRBJ1-2; the D gene is possibly TRBD1 (5 bases). This clonotype originated in a human donor in good health. The DNA for the CDR3 is TGTGCCAGCAGCCCACGTCAGCGGGGGAACTATGGCTACACCTTC. Protein product: CASSPRQRGNYGYTF.